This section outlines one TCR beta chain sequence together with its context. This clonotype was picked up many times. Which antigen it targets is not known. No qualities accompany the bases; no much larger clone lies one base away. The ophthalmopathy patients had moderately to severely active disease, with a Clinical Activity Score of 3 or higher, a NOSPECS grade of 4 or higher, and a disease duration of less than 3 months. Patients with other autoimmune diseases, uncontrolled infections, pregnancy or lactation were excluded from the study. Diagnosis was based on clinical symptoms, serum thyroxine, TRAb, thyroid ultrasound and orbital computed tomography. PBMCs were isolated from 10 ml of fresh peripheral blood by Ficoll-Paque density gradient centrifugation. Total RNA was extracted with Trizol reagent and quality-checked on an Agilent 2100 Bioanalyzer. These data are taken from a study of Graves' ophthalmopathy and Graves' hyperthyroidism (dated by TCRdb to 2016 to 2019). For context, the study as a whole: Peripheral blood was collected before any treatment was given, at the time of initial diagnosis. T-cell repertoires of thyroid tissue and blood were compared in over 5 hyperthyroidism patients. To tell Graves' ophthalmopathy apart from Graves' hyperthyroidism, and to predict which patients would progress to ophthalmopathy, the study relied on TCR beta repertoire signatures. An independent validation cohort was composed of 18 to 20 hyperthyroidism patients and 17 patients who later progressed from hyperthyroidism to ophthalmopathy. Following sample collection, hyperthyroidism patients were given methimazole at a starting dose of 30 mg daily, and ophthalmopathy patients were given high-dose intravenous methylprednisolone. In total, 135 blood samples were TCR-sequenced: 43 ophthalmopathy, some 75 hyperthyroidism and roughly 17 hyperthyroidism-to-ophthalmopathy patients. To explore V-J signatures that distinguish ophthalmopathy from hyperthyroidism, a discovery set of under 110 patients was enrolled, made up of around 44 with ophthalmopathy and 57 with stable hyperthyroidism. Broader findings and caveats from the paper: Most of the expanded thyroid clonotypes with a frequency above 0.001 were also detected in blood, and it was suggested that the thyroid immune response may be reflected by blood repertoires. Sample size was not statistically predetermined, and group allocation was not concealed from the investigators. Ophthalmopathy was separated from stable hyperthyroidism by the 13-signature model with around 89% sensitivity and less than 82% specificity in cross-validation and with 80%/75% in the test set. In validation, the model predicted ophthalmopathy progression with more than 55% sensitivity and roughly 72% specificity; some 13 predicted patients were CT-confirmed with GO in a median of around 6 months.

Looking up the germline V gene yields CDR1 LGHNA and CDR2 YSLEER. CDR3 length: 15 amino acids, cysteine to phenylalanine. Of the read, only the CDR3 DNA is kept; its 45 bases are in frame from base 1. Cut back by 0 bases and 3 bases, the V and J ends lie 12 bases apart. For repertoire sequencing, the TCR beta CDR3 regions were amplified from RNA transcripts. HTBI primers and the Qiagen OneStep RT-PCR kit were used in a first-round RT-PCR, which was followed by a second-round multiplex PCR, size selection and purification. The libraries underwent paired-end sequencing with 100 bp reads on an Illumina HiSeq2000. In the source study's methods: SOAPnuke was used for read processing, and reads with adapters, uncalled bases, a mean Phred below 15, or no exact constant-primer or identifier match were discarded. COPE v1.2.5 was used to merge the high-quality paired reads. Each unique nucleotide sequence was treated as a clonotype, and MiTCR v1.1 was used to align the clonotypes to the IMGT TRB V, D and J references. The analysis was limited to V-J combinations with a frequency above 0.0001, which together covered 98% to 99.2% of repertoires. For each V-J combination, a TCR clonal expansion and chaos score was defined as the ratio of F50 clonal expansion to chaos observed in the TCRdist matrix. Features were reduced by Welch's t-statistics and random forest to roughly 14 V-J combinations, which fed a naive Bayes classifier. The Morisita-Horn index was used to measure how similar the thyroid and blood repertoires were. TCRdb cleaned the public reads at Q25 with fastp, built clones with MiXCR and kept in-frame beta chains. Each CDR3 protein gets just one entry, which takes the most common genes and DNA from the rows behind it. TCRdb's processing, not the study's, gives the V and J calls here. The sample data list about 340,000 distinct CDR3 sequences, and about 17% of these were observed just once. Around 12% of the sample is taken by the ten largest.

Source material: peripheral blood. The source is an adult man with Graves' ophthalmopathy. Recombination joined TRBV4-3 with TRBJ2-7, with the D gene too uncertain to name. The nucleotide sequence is TGCGCCAGCAGCCAAGATGTGGGGTACATCTACGAGCAGTACTTC. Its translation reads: CASSQDVGYIYEQYF.